These 19 T cell receptor beta chains were sequenced from one sample in a study of OX40 agonist ivuxolimab in advanced cancers. TCRdb keeps only in-frame clones here, not all; method: immunoSEQ multiplex PCR. The top ten hold 20% to 30% of the sample, which has over 50,000 clones, 80% to 95% seen once. Sequencing was performed on CD4+ or CD8+ T cells sorted from blood, taken in a trial of the OX40 agonist ivuxolimab. The source is an adult with an advanced solid tumor such as melanoma, head and neck, liver or kidney cancer.

The V gene is TRBV7-9, the J gene TRBJ2-3; no reliable D call. The CDR3 totals 17 residues. Germline-derived CDR1 and CDR2 are SEHNR and FQNEAQ (reference sequence). V lost 4 bases and J lost 4, with 21 bases in between. Written as DNA, the CDR3 is TGTGCCAGCAGCTCGCATCCTGCCCCGATTTTCGCAGATACGCAGTATTTT. This codes for CASSSHPAPIFADTQYF.

The chain combines TRBV6-4 with TRBJ2-3; weak D call: TRBD1 (6 bases). From germline, CDR1 is MRHNA and CDR2 SNTAGT. V lost 0 bases and J lost 5, with 9 bases in between. The CDR3 runs to 14 residues. CDR3 in amino acids: CASSDSSGEDTQYF. The CDR3 coding sequence is TGTGCCAGCAGTGACTCGTCAGGGGAAGATACGCAGTATTTT.

The rearrangement uses TRBV9 and TRBJ2-7; D tentatively reads TRBD1 or TRBD2 (5 bases each). V shed 4 bases and J shed 3 bases, with 14 bases lying between them. Germline V lookup: CDR1 SGDLS, CDR2 YYNGEE. This CDR3 spans 14 amino acids. For the CDR3, the DNA is TGTGCCAGCAGCCCCGGGACCGCACTCTACGAGCAGTACTTC. Translating it yields CASSPGTALYEQYF.

The V and J genes are TRBV18 and TRBJ2-7; a possible D gene is TRBD1 (5 bases). This CDR3 contains 13 residues. V gave up 3 bases and J gave up 4 bases, with 10 bases separating them. Looked up from germline, CDR1 is KGHSH and CDR2 is LQKENI. CDR3 loop: CASSPTDMYEQYF. CDR3 DNA: TGTGCCAGCTCACCGACAGATATGTACGAGCAGTACTTC. Based on the CDR3 plus reference TRBV18 and TRBJ2-7, the full variable domain is NAGVMQNPRHLVRRRGQEARLRCSPMKGHSHVYWYRQLPEEGLKFMVYLQKENIIDESGMPKERFSAEFPKEGPSILRIQQVVRGDSAAYFCASSPTDMYEQYFGPGTRLTVT.

The chain joins TRBV11-2 to TRBJ1-5, with D hard to call. The CDR3 is 8 amino acids. Germline values: CDR1 SGHAT, CDR2 FQNNGV. The CDR3 nucleotides are TGTTTCGGGCCGCCCCAGCATTTT. Translating gives CFGPPQHF.

Relative to its sample, this clone is large (0.1 to 1%). The rearrangement links TRBV30 to TRBJ2-5; D unresolved. V was shortened by 0 bases and J by 7 bases, with 12 bases between the two germline ends. The CDR3 covers 13 residues. Germline CDR1 is GTSNPN and CDR2 is SVGIG (reference sequence). The CDR3 sequence: CAWSVLGLGTQYF. For the CDR3, the DNA is TGTGCCTGGAGTGTACTTGGGTTAGGGACCCAGTACTTC.

To note about this clone: Additional DNA sequences in this sample encode the identical CDR3. This chain joins TRBV30 and TRBJ2-7; the D is unclear. The CDR3 loop spans 11 amino acids. Between the trimmed V and J ends, which lost 0 bases and 4 bases, there was a span of 4 bases. CDR1 GTSNPN and CDR2 SVGIG come from the germline V gene (reference sequence). In DNA form, the CDR3 reads TGTGCCTGGAGTGTAGTATACGAGCAGTACTTC. Its translation is CAWSVVYEQYF.

The chain links TRBV29-1 to TRBJ2-1; 8 bases align to TRBD2. CDR1 and CDR2 (germline): SQVTM, ANQGSEA. The CDR3 contains 13 residues. J gave up 7 bases and V 3 bases, and 5 bases lay outside the gene matches. CDR3 coding DNA: TGCAGCGTTGACGGGAGGGTCGGTAATGAGCAGTTCTTC. This translates into CSVDGRVGNEQFF.

The CDR3 DNA is TGTGCCAGCAGCTCTACTTTTGTGGGAGCCCTCTCCTACGAGCAGTACTTC. This encodes CASSSTFVGALSYEQYF. V gene TRBV7-2 combines with J gene TRBJ2-7, with a possible D match to TRBD2 (5 bases). Trimming pared 4 bases from V and 0 bases from J, leaving 19 bases between. The CDR3 spans 17 residues. Germline V gene sequence: CDR1 SGHTA, CDR2 FQGNSA. Supplemented by reference TRBV7-2 and TRBJ2-7, the full variable domain reads GAGVSQSPSNKVTEKGKDVELRCDPISGHTALYWYRQSLGQGLEFLIYFQGNSAPDKSGLPSDRFSAERTGGSVSTLTIQRTQQEDSAVYLCASSSTFVGALSYEQYFGPGTRLTVT.

The CDR3 nucleotides are TGTGCCAGCAGTTTCCGGACTAGCGGTGAGCAGTTCTTC. Its translation: CASSFRTSGEQFF. The chain is built from TRBV28 and TRBJ2-1; 10 positions match TRBD2. Germline assignment: CDR1 MDHEN and CDR2 SYDVKM. V gave up 3 bases and J gave up 9 bases; unmatched junction bases: 2. The CDR3 covers 13 residues.

This chain joins TRBV11-2 and TRBJ2-7, with unresolved D. This CDR3 spans 13 amino acids. Germline V lookup: CDR1 SGHAT, CDR2 FQNNGV. The V end lost 1 base, the J end lost 5 bases, and 9 bases lay between the germline ends. The chain's CDR3 is CASSLAPLDEQYF. CDR3 nucleotides: TGTGCCAGCAGCTTAGCTCCCTTGGACGAGCAGTACTTC. Full variable domain (remainder filled in from reference TRBV11-2 and TRBJ2-7): EAGVAQSPRYKIIEKRQSVAFWCNPISGHATLYWYQQILGQGPKLLIQFQNNGVVDDSQLPKDRFSAERLKGVDSTLKIQPAKLEDSAVYLCASSLAPLDEQYFGPGTRLTVT.

The J gene is TRBJ1-5, the V gene TRBV21-1. TRBV21-1 is described as a pseudogene. The CDR3 has 14 amino acids. The CDR3 DNA reads TGTGCCAGCAGCTCACAAGGGAGCAATCAGCCCCAGCATTTT. Its translation: CASSSQGSNQPQHF.

This clone came up once. The V gene is TRBV9, the J gene TRBJ2-1; D gene uncertain. This CDR3 spans 16 amino acids. Germline V gene sequence: CDR1 SGDLS, CDR2 YYNGEE. V was cut by 4 bases and J by 3 bases, with 17 bases left in between. CDR3 sequence: CASSPRFKGIYNEQFF. In DNA form, the CDR3 reads TGTGCCAGCAGCCCGAGATTTAAAGGGATCTACAATGAGCAGTTCTTC.

This chain links TRBV29-1 with TRBJ1-1; D not certain. Per germline, CDR1 SQVTM and CDR2 ANQGSEA. V was shortened by 4 bases and J by 4 bases, with 4 bases between the two germline ends. CDR3 length equals 10 residues. The CDR3 bases are TGCAGCGTTGGTCCCACTGAAGCTTTCTTT. This codes for CSVGPTEAFF.

The V call is TRBV19, the J call TRBJ1-1; unclear D gene. Trimming pared 7 bases from V and 1 base from J, leaving 7 bases between. The length of the CDR3 is 12 residues. CDR1 and CDR2 (germline): LNHDA, SQIVND (reference sequence). In nucleotides, the CDR3 is TGTGCCAGTAATAGCCCGAACACTGAAGCTTTCTTT. Amino acids: CASNSPNTEAFF. The full variable domain, completed using reference TRBV19 and TRBJ1-1, is DGGITQSPKYLFRKEGQNVTLSCEQNLNHDAMYWYRQDPGQGLRLIYYSQIVNDFQKGDIAEGYSVSREKKESFPLTVTSAQKNPTAFYLCASNSPNTEAFFGQGTRLTVV.

The V call is TRBV27, the J call TRBJ2-7; 7 nucleotides agree with TRBD2. The CDR3 is made up of 14 amino acids. J was trimmed by 0 bases and V by 7 bases; bases with no gene match: 6. Germline assignment: CDR1 MNHEY and CDR2 SMNVEV (reference sequence). CDR3 DNA: TGTGCCAGCACTTCCGGACTAGACTCCTACGAGCAGTACTTC. It specifies CASTSGLDSYEQYF.

The rearrangement joins TRBV28 to TRBJ2-5; D possibly corresponds to TRBD1 (6 bases). This CDR3 contains 14 residues. Trimming took 1 base from V and 3 from J, leaving 9 bases between them. Looked up from germline, CDR1 is MDHEN and CDR2 is SYDVKM. This chain's CDR3 is CASSLSQGEETQYF. In DNA form, the CDR3 reads TGTGCCAGCAGTTTATCACAGGGCGAAGAGACCCAGTACTTC.

The chain has TRBV11-2 and TRBJ2-7; D gene unclear. CDR1 is SGHAT and CDR2 is FQNNGV in the germline V gene. The CDR3 is 11 amino acids. V was cut by 2 bases and J by 2 bases, with 1 base left in between. In DNA, the CDR3 is TGTGCCAGCAGCTTAACCTACGAGCAGTACTTC. Translated, it gives CASSLTYEQYF.

The V gene is TRBV28, the J gene TRBJ2-7, with D perhaps assigned TRBD1 or TRBD2 (6 bases each). Trimming removed 3 bases from V and 2 bases from J, with 14 bases in between. The germline V gene has CDR1 MDHEN and CDR2 SYDVKM. CDR3 length: 15 amino acids. CDR3 amino acids: CASSFRGRTTYEQYF. CDR3 nucleotide sequence: TGTGCCAGCAGTTTCCGGGGGCGGACAACCTACGAGCAGTACTTC. Full variable domain (rest looked up from reference TRBV28 and TRBJ2-7): DVKVTQSSRYLVKRTGEKVFLECVQDMDHENMFWYRQDPGLGLRLIYFSYDVKMKEKGDIPEGYSVSREKKERFSLILESASTNQTSMYLCASSFRGRTTYEQYFGPGTRLTVT.